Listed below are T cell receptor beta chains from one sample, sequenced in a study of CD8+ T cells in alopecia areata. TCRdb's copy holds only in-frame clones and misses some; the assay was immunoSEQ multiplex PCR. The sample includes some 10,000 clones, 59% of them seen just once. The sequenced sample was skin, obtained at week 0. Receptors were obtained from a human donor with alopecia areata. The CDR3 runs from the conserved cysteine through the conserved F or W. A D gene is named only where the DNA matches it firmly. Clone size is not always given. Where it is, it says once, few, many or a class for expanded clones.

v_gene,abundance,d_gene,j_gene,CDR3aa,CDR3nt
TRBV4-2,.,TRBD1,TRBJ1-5,CASRRGTANQPQHF,TGTGCCAGCAGACGCGGGACAGCGAATCAGCCCCAGCATTTT
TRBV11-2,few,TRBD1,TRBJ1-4,CASSSLTGGREKLFF,TGTGCCAGCAGTTCCCTTACAGGGGGCAGAGAAAAACTGTTTTTT
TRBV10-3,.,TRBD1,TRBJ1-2,CAISSDKVGQGGYTF,TGTGCCATCAGCTCCGATAAGGTGGGACAGGGGGGTTACACCTTC
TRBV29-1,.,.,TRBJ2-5,CSVEDRPSETQYF,TGCAGCGTTGAAGATCGGCCGTCGGAAACCCAGTACTTC
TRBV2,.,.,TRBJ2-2,CASRTPRGRPGELFF,TGTGCCAGCAGGACCCCAAGGGGTCGGCCCGGGGAGCTGTTTTTT
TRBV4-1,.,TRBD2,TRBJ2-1,CASSQIDMGLAGGNEQFF,TGCGCCAGCAGCCAAATTGATATGGGACTAGCGGGAGGGAATGAGCAGTTCTTC
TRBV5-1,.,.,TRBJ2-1,CASSRAESSYNEQFF,TGCGCCAGCAGCAGAGCGGAGAGCTCCTACAATGAGCAGTTCTTC
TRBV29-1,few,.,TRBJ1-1,CSVVANTEAFF,TGCAGCGTTGTGGCTAACACTGAAGCTTTCTTT
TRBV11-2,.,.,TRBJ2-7,CASSPIAGTFSYEQYF,TGTGCCAGCAGCCCAATAGCCGGGACCTTTTCCTACGAGCAGTACTTC
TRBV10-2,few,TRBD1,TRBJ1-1,CASSDLMTGGTTEAFF,TGCGCCAGCAGTGACCTTATGACAGGGGGTACCACTGAAGCTTTCTTT
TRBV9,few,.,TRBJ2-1,CASSDTGIGTYNEQFF,TGTGCCAGCAGCGACACAGGGATAGGGACCTACAATGAGCAGTTCTTC
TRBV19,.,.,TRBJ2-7,CATQGGGSYEQYF,TGTGCCACCCAGGGTGGGGGGTCCTACGAGCAGTACTTC
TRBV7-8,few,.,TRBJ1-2,CASSPPREDGYTF,TGTGCCAGCAGCCCCCCGAGGGAGGATGGCTACACCTTC
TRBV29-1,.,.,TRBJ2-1,CSVGGLEAEGNEQFF,TGCAGCGTTGGGGGGTTAGAGGCCGAAGGAAATGAGCAGTTCTTC
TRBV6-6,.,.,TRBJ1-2,CASSYSSQNYGYTF,TGTGCCAGCAGTTACTCGAGTCAGAACTATGGCTACACCTTC
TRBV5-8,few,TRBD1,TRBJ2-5,CASSLGGTGTETQYF,TGTGCCAGCAGCTTGGGGGGGACAGGGACGGAGACCCAGTACTTC
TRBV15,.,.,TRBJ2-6,CATSRVPSNVLTF,TGTGCCACCAGCAGAGTCCCCTCAAACGTCCTGACTTTC
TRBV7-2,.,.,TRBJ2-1,CASSLDVRMMKIEQFF,TGTGCCAGCAGCTTAGATGTGCGTATGATGAAGATTGAGCAGTTCTTC
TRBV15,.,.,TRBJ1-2,CATSRDPSGEGGYTF,TGTGCCACCAGCAGAGATCCGTCAGGGGAGGGGGGCTACACCTTC
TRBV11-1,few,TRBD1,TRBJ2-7,CASSLGQGPYEQYF,TGTGCCAGCAGCTTGGGACAGGGCCCCTACGAGCAGTACTTC
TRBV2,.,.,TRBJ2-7,CASSEWVGPISYEQYF,TGTGCCAGCAGTGAATGGGTAGGGCCCATCTCCTACGAGCAGTACTTC
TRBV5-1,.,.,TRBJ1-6,CASSLAGSTSSYNSPLHF,TGCGCCAGCAGCTTGGCAGGGTCCACGAGCTCCTATAATTCACCCCTCCACTTT
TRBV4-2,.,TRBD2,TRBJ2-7,CASSQDPSGTYEQYF,TGTGCCAGCAGCCAAGATCCCAGCGGGACCTACGAGCAGTACTTC
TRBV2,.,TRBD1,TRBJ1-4,CASSPPGQGIGKLFF,TGTGCCAGCAGTCCCCCTGGACAGGGAATCGGGAAACTGTTTTTT
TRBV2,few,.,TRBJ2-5,CASTSRTKYQETQYF,TGTGCCAGCACCTCTCGGACTAAGTACCAAGAGACCCAGTACTTC
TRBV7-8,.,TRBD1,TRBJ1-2,CASSSTGVGGYTF,TGTGCCAGCAGCTCGACAGGGGTCGGTGGCTACACCTTC
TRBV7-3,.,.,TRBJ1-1,CASSIQGTNTEAFF,TGTGCCAGCAGCATTCAGGGGACTAACACTGAAGCTTTCTTT
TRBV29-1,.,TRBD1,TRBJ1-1,CSSQDRPNTEAFF,TGCAGCTCTCAGGACAGGCCGAACACTGAAGCTTTCTTT
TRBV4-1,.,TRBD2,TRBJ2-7,CASSQAGGKNYEQYF,TGCGCCAGCAGCCAGGCGGGGGGGAAAAACTACGAGCAGTACTTC
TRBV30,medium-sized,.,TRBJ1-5,CAWTSEGLGWPQHF,TGTGCCTGGACCTCGGAAGGGTTAGGATGGCCCCAGCATTTT
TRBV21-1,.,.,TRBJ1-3,CASSGGGWGNTIYF,TGTGCCAGCAGCGGGGGTGGTTGGGGAAACACCATATATTTT
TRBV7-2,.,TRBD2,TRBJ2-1,CASSLGSSGGNEQFF,TGTGCCAGCAGCTTAGGTAGCAGCGGGGGAAATGAGCAGTTCTTC
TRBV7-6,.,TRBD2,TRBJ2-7,CASSLASGQSSYEQYF,TGTGCCAGCAGCTTGGCTAGCGGACAAAGCTCCTACGAGCAGTACTTC
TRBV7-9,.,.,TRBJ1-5,CASSLDGNQPQHF,TGTGCCAGCAGCTTAGACGGAAATCAGCCCCAGCATTTT
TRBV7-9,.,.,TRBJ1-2,CASSPNRGAKGYTF,TGTGCCAGCAGCCCCAATCGGGGGGCTAAGGGCTACACCTTC
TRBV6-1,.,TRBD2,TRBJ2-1,CASSLTSGFYNEQFF,TGTGCCAGCAGTTTGACTAGCGGGTTCTACAATGAGCAGTTCTTC
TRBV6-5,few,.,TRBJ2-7,CASSPSVDSNEQYF,TGTGCCAGCAGCCCTAGCGTTGATAGCAACGAGCAGTACTTC
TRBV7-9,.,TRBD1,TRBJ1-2,CASSLRTGGGYGYTF,TGTGCCAGCAGCTTACGGACAGGGGGAGGCTATGGCTACACCTTC
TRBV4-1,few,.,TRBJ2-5,CASRARERSQETQYF,TGCGCCAGCAGGGCTCGGGAGCGGTCCCAAGAGACCCAGTACTTC
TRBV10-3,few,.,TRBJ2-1,CAISESGHNEQFF,TGTGCCATCAGTGAGTCTGGTCACAATGAGCAGTTCTTC
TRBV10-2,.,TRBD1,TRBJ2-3,CASRGQGGGDTQYF,TGCGCCAGCAGGGGACAGGGAGGAGGAGATACGCAGTATTTT
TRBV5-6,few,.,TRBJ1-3,CASSLQGTSGNTIYF,TGTGCCAGCAGCCTACAGGGCACCTCTGGAAACACCATATATTTT
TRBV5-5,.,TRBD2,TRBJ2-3,CASSSRRELLASSTDTQYF,TGTGCCAGCAGCTCAAGGCGGGAGTTACTAGCGAGTAGCACAGATACGCAGTATTTT
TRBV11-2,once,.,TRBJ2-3,CASSWRHGDTQYF,TGTGCCAGCAGCTGGAGGCACGGAGATACGCAGTATTTT
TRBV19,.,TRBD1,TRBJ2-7,CASSPSRGTEPYEQYF,TGTGCCAGTAGTCCTTCCCGAGGGACAGAGCCCTACGAGCAGTACTTC